This passage covers 24 T cell receptor beta chains from one sample sequenced in a study of regulatory T cells in long-lasting Graves disease. CDR3 regions were amplified by Arm-PCR using iRepertoire HTBI primers to build TCR beta libraries. TCRdb called the multiplex PCR reads again in MiXCR, with one record for every CDR3 protein. The table lists hundreds of thousands of distinct CDR3 sequences, roughly a sixth of them singletons. Time point noted: newly diagnosed GD, antithyroid drugs for less than 3 months. From RNA extracted from PBMCs, the TCR library was made. These data are also associated with another study on T cells in Graves' hyperthyroidism and ophthalmopathy.

The material sequenced was peripheral blood mononuclear cells (PBMCs), taken at new diagnosis, from a patient treated with antithyroid drugs. These receptors were obtained from a man aged 35 to 55 with Graves disease.

The chain recombines TRBV20-1 with TRBJ2-7; 12 nucleotides agree with TRBD2. Germline loops: CDR1 DFQATT, CDR2 SNEGSKA (reference sequence). J was trimmed by 4 bases and V by 6 bases; bases with no gene match: 4. The CDR3 is 13 amino acids. The DNA for the CDR3 is TGCAGTGCCCCGGGACTAGCGGGTTACGAGCAGTACTTC. Its translation is CSAPGLAGYEQYF.

This clonotype came up many times. This rearrangement joins TRBV12-3 or TRBV12-4 to TRBJ1-4; D is unresolved. The CDR3 runs 14 residues. V shed 3 bases and J shed 2 bases, with 7 bases lying between them. For the CDR3, the DNA is TGTGCCAGCAGTTTGTGGACCACTAATGAAAAACTGTTTTTT. The encoded protein is CASSLWTTNEKLFF.

This chain links TRBV5-4 with TRBJ2-1, with D unclear. The CDR3 extends over 15 amino acids. Per germline, CDR1 SGHNT and CDR2 YYREEE (reference sequence). Trimming stripped 0 bases from V and 7 bases from J, with 14 bases between. The CDR3 sequence is CASSLELVLDNEQFF. The DNA for the CDR3 is TGTGCCAGCAGCTTGGAACTCGTCTTAGATAATGAGCAGTTCTTC.

This clonotype was detected many times. This sequence joins TRBV20-1 and TRBJ1-4, with D possibly matching TRBD1 (6 bases). With 3 bases removed from V and 16 bases from J, the gap between germline ends came to 18 bases. Looked up from germline, CDR1 is DFQATT and CDR2 is SNEGSKA (reference sequence). The CDR3 has 12 amino acids. The CDR3 protein is CSARPSVAGAFF. CDR3 coding DNA: TGCAGTGCTAGGCCTTCTGTCGCAGGGGCGTTTTTT.

This sequence joins TRBV28 and TRBJ1-2, with TRBD1 as a possible D gene (5 bases). Germline CDR1 MDHEN, CDR2 SYDVKM. The germline V and J ends were trimmed by 6 bases and 8 bases, with 16 bases remaining between them. The length of the CDR3 is 13 residues. Here the CDR3 DNA reads TGTGCCAGCAGCACAGTCATTCGGGACGGCTACACCTTC. Translated, it gives CASSTVIRDGYTF.

This clonotype occurred a few times. The chain recombines TRBV4-3 with TRBJ1-6; D unresolved. With 0 bases removed from V and 10 bases from J, the gap between germline ends came to 16 bases. The CDR3 length is 16 residues. The V gene's germline CDR1 is LGHNA and CDR2 YSLEER. CDR3 protein: CASSQDGSVVPSPLHF. The CDR3 DNA is TGCGCCAGCAGCCAAGATGGGTCAGTAGTGCCGTCACCCCTCCACTTT.

This clonotype was seen ten or more times. V usage is TRBV7-9 and J usage is TRBJ2-7; 9 bases line up with TRBD1. This CDR3 contains 15 residues. CDR1 SEHNR and CDR2 FQNEAQ come from the germline V gene (reference sequence). Trimming at V came to 5 bases and at J to 2 bases, leaving 7 bases not matched to a gene. CDR3 protein: CASSLDRGITYEQYF. The DNA of the CDR3 is TGTGCCAGCAGCCTCGACAGGGGGATTACCTACGAGCAGTACTTC. Combining the CDR3 with reference TRBV7-9 and TRBJ2-7 gives the whole variable domain DTGVSQNPRHKITKRGQNVTFRCDPISEHNRLYWYRQTLGQGPEFLTYFQNEAQLEKSRLLSDRFSAERPKGSFSTLEIQRTEQGDSAMYLCASSLDRGITYEQYFGPGTRLTVT.

This clonotype was seen repeatedly, ten times or more. This chain links TRBV11-2 with TRBJ1-1, with D perhaps matching TRBD1 (5 bases). The CDR3 has 14 amino acids. Germline assignment: CDR1 SGHAT and CDR2 FQNNGV. V gave up 0 bases and J gave up 5 bases, with 10 bases separating them. CDR3 sequence: CASSLEGEWTEAFF. CDR3 DNA: TGTGCCAGCAGCTTAGAAGGGGAGTGGACTGAAGCTTTCTTT.

This clonotype was counted between two and nine times. This chain links TRBV6-5 with TRBJ2-5; D remains ambiguous. The germline CDR1 and CDR2 sequences are MNHEY and SVGAGI. CDR3 length: 14 amino acids. V lost 2 bases, J lost 5 bases, and 12 bases lay in between. The CDR3, as DNA: TGTGCCAGCAGTTACGCTCCCCCCGGTGAGACCCAGTACTTC. It is translated as CASSYAPPGETQYF.

This clonotype showed up many times. The chain has TRBV4-2 and TRBJ2-7; 10 nucleotides match TRBD1. This CDR3 contains 15 residues. Germline-derived CDR1 and CDR2 are LGHNA and YNFKEQ. V gave up 6 bases and J gave up 4 bases; unmatched junction bases: 9. CDR3 DNA sequence: TGTGCCAGCAGACCCGCGCCGGGACAGGGGTACGAGCAGTACTTC. Translating gives CASRPAPGQGYEQYF.

Many counts were recorded for this clonotype. The J gene is TRBJ1-3, the V gene TRBV5-1, with D maybe TRBD1 (5 bases). The CDR3 covers 14 residues. Germline CDR1 is SGHRS and CDR2 is YFSETQ. Trimming removed 7 bases from V and 0 bases from J, with 11 bases in between. As DNA, the CDR3 is TGCGCCAGCCGTGGGACGGTCTCTGGAAACACCATATATTTT. Translated, it gives CASRGTVSGNTIYF.

There are many counts of this clonotype. V usage is TRBV11-1 and J usage is TRBJ1-4; D is possibly TRBD1 (6 bases). Germline CDR1 SGHAT, CDR2 FQDESV (reference sequence). Trimming cost V 1 base and J 16 bases, with 16 bases left between them. CDR3 length equals 13 residues. CDR3 loop: CASSLETGTQKFF. The DNA for the CDR3 is TGTGCCAGCAGCTTAGAGACCGGGACACAGAAGTTTTTT.

The J gene is TRBJ2-4, the V gene TRBV7-8, with 10 bases fitting TRBD2. The J call may be wrong; the DNA end is better matched by TRBJ2-1. CDR3 length equals 22 residues. Germline V CDR1 and CDR2: SGHVS, FQNEAQ. This CDR3 is CASSLVRVVASGRHYPSNEQFF. For the CDR3, the DNA is TGTGCCAGCAGCTTAGTTCGGGTCGTCGCTAGCGGGAGACATTACCCTTCCAATGAGCAGTTCTTC.

The genes are TRBV25-1 and TRBJ2-1; D not resolved. CDR3 size: 14 residues. Germline CDR1 MGHDK, CDR2 SYGVNS. V was trimmed by 2 bases and J by 12 bases, leaving 17 bases between them. CDR3: CASSEPGNMDGQFF. The DNA for the CDR3 is TGTGCCAGCAGTGAACCGGGTAATATGGATGGGCAGTTCTTC.

Ten or more counts support this clonotype. The junction and the germline gene differ at one end; a read error may be behind it. J is TRBJ2-3 and V is TRBV5-1, with TRBD2 matching over 7 bases. The germline gives CDR1 SGHRS, CDR2 YFSETQ. This CDR3 is 15 amino acids long. CDR3 DNA sequence: TGTGCCAGCAGCTCGGATAGGACTAGTGCAGATACGCAGTATTTT. Translated, it gives CASSSDRTSADTQYF.

This sequence joins TRBV5-1 and TRBJ1-1; D call uncertain. From germline, CDR1 is SGHRS and CDR2 YFSETQ. The length of the CDR3 is 14 residues. V lost 4 bases and J lost 3, with 13 bases in between. The chain's CDR3 is CASSPQDRDTEAFF. The CDR3 DNA follows: TGCGCCAGCAGCCCCCAAGACCGAGACACTGAAGCTTTCTTT.

This chain links TRBV7-3 with TRBJ2-1; TRBD2 is a possible D gene (5 bases). The CDR3 loop spans 15 amino acids. Deletions cut 6 bases from V and 5 bases from J, with 17 bases between. CDR1 and CDR2 (germline): SGHTA, FQGTGA. CDR3 protein: CASSSDRGSHNEQFF. As DNA, the CDR3 is TGTGCCAGCAGTTCCGACCGGGGATCTCACAATGAGCAGTTCTTC.

This clonotype was counted only a few times. This rearrangement joins TRBV3-1 to TRBJ2-1; D might be TRBD1 or TRBD2, each matching 5 bases. V lost 2 bases, J lost 5 bases, and 13 bases lay in between. This CDR3 is built from 15 residues. CDR1 is LGHDT and CDR2 is YNNKEL in the germline V gene (reference sequence). CDR3 region: CASSQRFGAHNEQFF. The CDR3 bases are TGTGCCAGCAGCCAAAGGTTCGGGGCTCACAATGAGCAGTTCTTC.

At least ten counts were recorded for this clonotype. This chain links TRBV28 with TRBJ1-2, with D perhaps TRBD1 (5 bases). The CDR3 has 15 residues. Deletions cut 4 bases from V and 7 bases from J, with 19 bases between. Germline V gene data show CDR1 as MDHEN and CDR2 as SYDVKM. The CDR3 reads CASSSGGATRSGYTF. The CDR3 DNA reads as TGTGCCAGCAGTTCCGGAGGGGCTACCAGGAGTGGCTACACCTTC.

This clonotype was detected only a few times. Being one base from a much bigger clone, this may be a read error. The chain combines TRBV18 with TRBJ2-3, with 9 bases that match TRBD1. The germline CDR1 and CDR2 sequences are KGHSH and LQKENI. CDR3 length equals 15 residues. The CDR3 loop is CASSPPGQGGDTQCF. The CDR3 bases are TGTGCCAGCTCACCACCGGGACAGGGAGGAGATACGCAGTGTTTT.

Of note for this clonotype: A much more abundant neighbour one base away suggests this may be a read error. This rearrangement joins TRBV12-3 or TRBV12-4 to TRBJ1-2; perhaps TRBD1 as D (5 bases). V dropped 5 bases and J dropped 4 bases, with 26 bases sitting between them. This CDR3 has 18 residues. CDR3 nucleotide sequence: TGTGCCAGCAGTCCAATCAAGGGACTCCGCCGATATAGCTATGGCTACACCTTC. It encodes CASSPIKGLRRYSYGYTF.

This clonotype occurred many times. This rearrangement joins TRBV30 to TRBJ2-3; D is unresolved. The CDR3 loop spans 11 amino acids. Trimming took off 3 bases at V and 4 bases at J, with 5 bases between the two ends. The germline CDR1 and CDR2 sequences are GTSNPN and SVGIG (reference sequence). In DNA, the CDR3 is TGTGCCTGGAGCCTCCCAGATACGCAGTATTTT. This translates into CAWSLPDTQYF.

This clonotype was seen at least ten times. This chain connects TRBV6-1 to TRBJ2-2, with unresolved D. This CDR3 is built from 17 residues. Deletions cut 4 bases from V and 4 bases from J, with 19 bases between. Germline V CDR1 and CDR2: MNHNS, SASEGT. The CDR3 region is CASSVWPGPKLTGELFF. The CDR3 DNA reads TGTGCCAGCAGTGTTTGGCCGGGCCCAAAACTCACCGGGGAGCTGTTTTTT.

This chain joins TRBV4-1 and TRBJ2-2, with unresolved D. Germline CDR1 reads MGHRA; CDR2 reads YSYEKL. With 7 bases removed from V and 1 base from J, the gap between germline ends came to 1 base. This CDR3 is built from 11 residues. The CDR3 loop reads CASMNTGELFF. The CDR3, as DNA: TGCGCCAGCATGAACACCGGGGAGCTGTTTTTT.